This T cell receptor beta chain emerged from a study of human T cells and chemical hapten exposure. Study details: The sensitizer, 2% DPC, was used on roughly 2 cm by roughly 2 cm of upper inner arm skin. Read at 6 days, the patch tests placed 0.01% DPC on the upper back. Study-wide findings and caveats: Every donor had alopecia, and their immune response may therefore differ from healthy people's. Significantly more large CDR3 similarity clusters arose among expanded TCRs than among controls.

This clonotype was seen ten or more times. The antigen is not known. TCRdb re-analysed the RACE reads in MiXCR, keeping a single row per CDR3 protein. This sample yields 300,000 to 400,000 distinct CDR3 sequences, of which 5.1% are seen a single time; 2.6% belongs to the top ten. The V gene's germline CDR1 is SGDLS and CDR2 YYNGEE. The CDR3 totals 15 residues. V was pared by 0 bases and J by 3 bases, with 9 bases between. Regarding time point: pre-sensitization, week 0. Treatment indicated: therapeutic diphenylcyclopropenone sensitization with weekly scalp DPC. The material was whole blood, obtained in connection with sensitization to the hapten diphenylcyclopropenone (DPC). This sequence joins TRBV9 and TRBJ2-2; D is possibly TRBD2 (6 bases). The sequence was obtained from a woman in her fifties or sixties with alopecia areata. Some clones in this sample may be carry-over from other donors' samples. This CDR3 is CASSVDGEDTGELFF. CDR3 in DNA: TGTGCCAGCAGCGTAGATGGGGAGGACACCGGGGAGCTGTTTTTT.